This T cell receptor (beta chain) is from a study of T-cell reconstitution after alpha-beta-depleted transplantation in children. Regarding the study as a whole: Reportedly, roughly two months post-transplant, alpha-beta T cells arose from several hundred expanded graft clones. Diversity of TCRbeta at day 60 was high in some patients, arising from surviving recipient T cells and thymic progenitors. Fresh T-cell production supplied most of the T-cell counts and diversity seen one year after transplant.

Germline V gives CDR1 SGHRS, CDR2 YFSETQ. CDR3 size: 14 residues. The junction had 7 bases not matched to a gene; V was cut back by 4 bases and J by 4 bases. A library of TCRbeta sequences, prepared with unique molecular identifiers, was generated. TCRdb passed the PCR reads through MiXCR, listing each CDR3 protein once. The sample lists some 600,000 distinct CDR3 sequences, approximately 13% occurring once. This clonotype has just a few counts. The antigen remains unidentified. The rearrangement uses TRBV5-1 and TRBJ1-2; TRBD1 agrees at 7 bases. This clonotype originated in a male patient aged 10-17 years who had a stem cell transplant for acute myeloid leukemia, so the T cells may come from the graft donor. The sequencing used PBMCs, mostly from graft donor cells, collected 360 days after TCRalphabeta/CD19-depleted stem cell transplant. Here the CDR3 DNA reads TGCGCCAGCAGCGGCGGACAGGTCGGCTATGGCTACACCTTC. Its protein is CASSGGQVGYGYTF. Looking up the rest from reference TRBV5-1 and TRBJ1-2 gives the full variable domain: KAGVTQTPRYLIKTRGQQVTLSCSPISGHRSVSWYQQTPGQGLQFLFEYFSETQRNKGNFPGRFSGRQFSNSRSEMNVSTLELGDSALYLCASSGGQVGYGYTFGSGTRLTVV.